This T cell receptor (beta chain) appears in the sequencing data of a study of radiotherapy plus CTLA-4 blockade in lung cancer. Across the study: With less than 40% of patients having disease control, objective responses were seen in roughly 18%. Whole-study findings and limits: Following radiotherapy plus ipilimumab, tumor-derived TCR clones expanded in the blood.

With ipilimumab providing CTLA-4 blockade, focal radiation was administered to patients who had chemo-refractory metastatic non-small-cell lung cancer. As regards this clone: The antigen is undetermined.

The CDR3 loop spans 13 amino acids. Trimming cost V 0 bases and J 2 bases, with 8 bases left between them. CDR1 GTSNPN and CDR2 SVGIG come from the germline V gene (reference sequence). The data were produced by immunoSEQ multiplex PCR, yet TCRdb's version contains in-frame clones alone and is incomplete. The sample has about 120,000 clones, roughly 80% seen once; the top ten hold roughly 5.3%. The TCR sequence derives from a human donor with non-small cell lung cancer who had a partial response to radiotherapy plus ipilimumab. This chain joins TRBV30 and TRBJ2-7; D remains unclear. The sample consisted of peripheral blood, taken from a patient treated with radiotherapy plus ipilimumab. As DNA, the CDR3 is TGTGCCTGGAGTGTACCTCGAGCCTACGAGCAGTACTTC. The encoded protein is CAWSVPRAYEQYF.